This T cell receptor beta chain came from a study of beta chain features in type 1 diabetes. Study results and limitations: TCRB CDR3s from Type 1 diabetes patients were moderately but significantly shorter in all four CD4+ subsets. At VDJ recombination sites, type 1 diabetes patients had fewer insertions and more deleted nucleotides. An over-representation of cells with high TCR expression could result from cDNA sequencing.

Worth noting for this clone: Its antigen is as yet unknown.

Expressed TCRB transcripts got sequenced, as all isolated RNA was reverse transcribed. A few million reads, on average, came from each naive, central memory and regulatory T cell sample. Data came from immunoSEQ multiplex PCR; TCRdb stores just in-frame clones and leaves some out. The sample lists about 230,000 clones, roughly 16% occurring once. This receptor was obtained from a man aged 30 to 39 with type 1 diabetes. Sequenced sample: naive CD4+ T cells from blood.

The CDR3 region is CSANRWSEQFF. In DNA, the CDR3 is TGCAGTGCCAATAGGTGGAGTGAGCAGTTCTTC. The rearrangement links TRBV20-1 to TRBJ2-1; D is uncertain. Trimming cost V 6 bases and J 9 bases, with 12 bases left between them. The CDR3 runs 11 residues. CDR1 DFQATT and CDR2 SNEGSKA come from the germline V gene (reference sequence).